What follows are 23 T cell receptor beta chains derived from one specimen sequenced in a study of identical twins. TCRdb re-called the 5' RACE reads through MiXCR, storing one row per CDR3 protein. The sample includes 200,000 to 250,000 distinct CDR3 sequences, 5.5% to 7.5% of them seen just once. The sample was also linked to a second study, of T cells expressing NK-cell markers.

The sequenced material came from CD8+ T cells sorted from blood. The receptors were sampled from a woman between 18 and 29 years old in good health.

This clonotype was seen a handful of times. In DNA, the CDR3 is TGCAGTGCTTCGAGGGGGTCTCCCCAAGAGACCCAGTACTTC. Residues: CSASRGSPQETQYF. This chain connects TRBV20-1 to TRBJ2-5, with D maybe TRBD1 (6 bases). CDR3 length: 14 amino acids. Germline V CDR1 and CDR2: DFQATT, SNEGSKA (reference sequence). The V and J ends lost 5 bases and 1 base respectively, with 14 bases between them.

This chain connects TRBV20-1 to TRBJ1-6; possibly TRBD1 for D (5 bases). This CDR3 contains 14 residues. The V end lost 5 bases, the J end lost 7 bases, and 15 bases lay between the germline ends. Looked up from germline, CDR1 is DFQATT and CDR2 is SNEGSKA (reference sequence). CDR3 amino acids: CSAGTGTKNSPLHF. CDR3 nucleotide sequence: TGCAGTGCTGGCACCGGGACTAAGAATTCACCCCTCCACTTT.

CDR3 sequence (DNA): TGTGCCAGCAGTCCCCGGGACACCTTATATAATTCACCCCTCCACTTT. This gives the protein CASSPRDTLYNSPLHF. The rearrangement links TRBV6-1 to TRBJ1-6, with a weak D call TRBD1 (6 bases). Deletions cut 5 bases from V and 4 bases from J, with 15 bases between. CDR3 length equals 16 residues. CDR1 is MNHNS and CDR2 is SASEGT in the germline V gene.

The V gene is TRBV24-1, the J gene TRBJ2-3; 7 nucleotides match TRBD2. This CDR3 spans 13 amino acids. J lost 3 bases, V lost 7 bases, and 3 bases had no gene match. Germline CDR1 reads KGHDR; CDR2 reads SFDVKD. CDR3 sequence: CATRDGGTDTQYF. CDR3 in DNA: TGTGCCACCAGGGACGGGGGGACAGATACGCAGTATTTT.

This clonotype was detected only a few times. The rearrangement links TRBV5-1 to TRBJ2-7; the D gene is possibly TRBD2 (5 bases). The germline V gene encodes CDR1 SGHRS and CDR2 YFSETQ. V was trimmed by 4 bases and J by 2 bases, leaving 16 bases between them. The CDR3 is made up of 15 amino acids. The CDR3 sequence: CASSPEGRMPYEQYF. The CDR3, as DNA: TGCGCCAGCAGCCCTGAGGGTAGGATGCCCTACGAGCAGTACTTC.

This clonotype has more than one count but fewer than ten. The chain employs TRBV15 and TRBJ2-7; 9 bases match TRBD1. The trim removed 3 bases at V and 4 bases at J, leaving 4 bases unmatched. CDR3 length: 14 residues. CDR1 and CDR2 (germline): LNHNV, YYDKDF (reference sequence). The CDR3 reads CATSRRQGEYEQYF. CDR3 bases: TGTGCCACCAGCAGGAGACAGGGGGAATACGAGCAGTACTTC. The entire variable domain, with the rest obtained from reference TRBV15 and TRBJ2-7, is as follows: DAMVIQNPRYQVTQFGKPVTLSCSQTLNHNVMYWYQQKSSQAPKLLFHYYDKDFNNEADTPDNFQSRRPNTSFCFLDIRSPGLGDTAMYLCATSRRQGEYEQYFGPGTRLTVT.

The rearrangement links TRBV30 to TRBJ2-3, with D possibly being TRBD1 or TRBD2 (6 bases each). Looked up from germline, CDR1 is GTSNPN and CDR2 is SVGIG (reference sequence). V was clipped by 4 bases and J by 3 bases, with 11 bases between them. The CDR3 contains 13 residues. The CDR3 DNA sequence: TGTGCCTGGAATCAGGGGAGGACAGATACGCAGTATTTT. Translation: CAWNQGRTDTQYF. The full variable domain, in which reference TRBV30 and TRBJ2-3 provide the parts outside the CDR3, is SQTIHQWPATLVQPVGSPLSLECTVEGTSNPNLYWYRQAAGRGLQLLFYSVGIGQISSEVPQNLSASRPQDRQFILSSKKLLLSDSGFYLCAWNQGRTDTQYFGPGTRLTVL.

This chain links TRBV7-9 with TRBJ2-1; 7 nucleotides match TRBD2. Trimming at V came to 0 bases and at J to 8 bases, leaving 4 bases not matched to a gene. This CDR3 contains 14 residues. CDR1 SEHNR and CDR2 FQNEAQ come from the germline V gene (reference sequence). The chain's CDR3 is CASSLAGRSYEQFF. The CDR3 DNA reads TGTGCCAGCAGCTTAGCCGGGAGGTCTTATGAGCAGTTCTTC.

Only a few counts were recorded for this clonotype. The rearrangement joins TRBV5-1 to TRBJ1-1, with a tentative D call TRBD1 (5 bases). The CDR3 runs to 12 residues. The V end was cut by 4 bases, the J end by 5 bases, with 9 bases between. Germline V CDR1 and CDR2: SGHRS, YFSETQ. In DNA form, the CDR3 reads TGCGCCAGCAGCGGGACCGGGACTGAAGCTTTCTTT. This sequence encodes CASSGTGTEAFF.

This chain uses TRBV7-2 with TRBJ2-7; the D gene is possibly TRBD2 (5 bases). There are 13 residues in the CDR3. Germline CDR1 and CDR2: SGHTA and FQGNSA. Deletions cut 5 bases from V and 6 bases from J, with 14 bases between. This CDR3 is CASSGETMAEQYF. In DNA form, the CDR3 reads TGTGCCAGCAGCGGGGAGACGATGGCCGAGCAGTACTTC.

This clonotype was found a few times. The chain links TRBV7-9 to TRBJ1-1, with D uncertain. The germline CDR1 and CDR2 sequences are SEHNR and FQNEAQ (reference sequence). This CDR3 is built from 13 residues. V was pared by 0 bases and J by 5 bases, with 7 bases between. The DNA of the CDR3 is TGTGCCAGCAGCTTAGCGATGGATACTGAAGCTTTCTTT. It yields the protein CASSLAMDTEAFF.

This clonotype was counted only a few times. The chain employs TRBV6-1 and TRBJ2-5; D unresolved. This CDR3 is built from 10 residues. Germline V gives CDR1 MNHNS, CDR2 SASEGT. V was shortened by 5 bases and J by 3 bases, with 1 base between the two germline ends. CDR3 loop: CASSKETQYF. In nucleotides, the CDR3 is TGTGCCAGCAGTAAAGAGACCCAGTACTTC.

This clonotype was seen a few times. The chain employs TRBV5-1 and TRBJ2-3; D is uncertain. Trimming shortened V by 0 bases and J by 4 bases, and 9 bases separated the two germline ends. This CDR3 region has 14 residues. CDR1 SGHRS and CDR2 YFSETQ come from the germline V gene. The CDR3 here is CASSLEAGPDTQYF. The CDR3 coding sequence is TGCGCCAGCAGCTTGGAGGCAGGCCCAGATACGCAGTATTTT.

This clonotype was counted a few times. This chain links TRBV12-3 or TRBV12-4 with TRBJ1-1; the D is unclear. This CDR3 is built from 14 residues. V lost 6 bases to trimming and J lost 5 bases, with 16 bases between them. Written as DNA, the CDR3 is TGTGCCAGCAGAGCTAAAGAGGGAAGAACTGAAGCTTTCTTT. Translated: CASRAKEGRTEAFF.

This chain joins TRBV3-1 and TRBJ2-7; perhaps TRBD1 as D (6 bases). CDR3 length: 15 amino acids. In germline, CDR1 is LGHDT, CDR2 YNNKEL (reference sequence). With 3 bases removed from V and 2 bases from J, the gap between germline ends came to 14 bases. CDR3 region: CASSQPGQTPYEQYF. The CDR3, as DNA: TGTGCCAGCAGCCAGCCGGGACAAACACCCTACGAGCAGTACTTC.

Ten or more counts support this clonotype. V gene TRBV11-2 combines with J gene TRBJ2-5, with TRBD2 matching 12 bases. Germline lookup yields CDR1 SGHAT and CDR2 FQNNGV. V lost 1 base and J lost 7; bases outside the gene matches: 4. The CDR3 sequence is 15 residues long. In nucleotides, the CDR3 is TGTGCCAGCAGCTTAGGTGCTAGCGGGAGGGGGACCCAGTACTTC. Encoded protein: CASSLGASGRGTQYF.

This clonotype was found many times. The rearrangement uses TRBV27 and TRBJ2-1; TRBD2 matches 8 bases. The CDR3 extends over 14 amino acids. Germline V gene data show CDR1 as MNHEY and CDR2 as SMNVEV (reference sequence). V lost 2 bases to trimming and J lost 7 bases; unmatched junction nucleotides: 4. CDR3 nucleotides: TGTGCCAGCAGTTTAACCACGGGGGGGAATGAGCAGTTCTTC. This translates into CASSLTTGGNEQFF.

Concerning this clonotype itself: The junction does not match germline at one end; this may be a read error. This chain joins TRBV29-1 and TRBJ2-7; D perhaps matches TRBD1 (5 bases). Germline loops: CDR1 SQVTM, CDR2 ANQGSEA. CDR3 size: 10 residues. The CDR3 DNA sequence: TGCAGCGTTGACGACGGACACAGGCACTTC. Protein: CSVDDGHRHF.

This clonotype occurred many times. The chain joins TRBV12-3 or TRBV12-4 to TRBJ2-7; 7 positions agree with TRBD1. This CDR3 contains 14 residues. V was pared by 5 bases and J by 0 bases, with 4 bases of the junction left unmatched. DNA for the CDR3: TGTGCCAGCAGTCCCGGGACAGACTCCTACGAGCAGTACTTC. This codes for CASSPGTDSYEQYF.

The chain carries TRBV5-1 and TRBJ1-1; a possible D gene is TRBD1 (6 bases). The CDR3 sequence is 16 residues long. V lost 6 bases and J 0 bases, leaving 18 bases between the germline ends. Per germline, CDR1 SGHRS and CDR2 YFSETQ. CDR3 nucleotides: TGCGCCAGCACCTTCGGAACAGGGATGGTGAACACTGAAGCTTTCTTT. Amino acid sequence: CASTFGTGMVNTEAFF. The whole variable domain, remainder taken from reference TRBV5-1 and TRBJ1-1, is KAGVTQTPRYLIKTRGQQVTLSCSPISGHRSVSWYQQTPGQGLQFLFEYFSETQRNKGNFPGRFSGRQFSNSRSEMNVSTLELGDSALYLCASTFGTGMVNTEAFFGQGTRLTVV.

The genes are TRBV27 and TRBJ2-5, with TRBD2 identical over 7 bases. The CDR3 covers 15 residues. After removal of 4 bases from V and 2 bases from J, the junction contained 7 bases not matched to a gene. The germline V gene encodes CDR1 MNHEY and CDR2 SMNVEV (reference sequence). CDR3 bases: TGTGCCAGCAGTTCGGGCGGGAGAGAGCAAGAGACCCAGTACTTC. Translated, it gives CASSSGGREQETQYF.

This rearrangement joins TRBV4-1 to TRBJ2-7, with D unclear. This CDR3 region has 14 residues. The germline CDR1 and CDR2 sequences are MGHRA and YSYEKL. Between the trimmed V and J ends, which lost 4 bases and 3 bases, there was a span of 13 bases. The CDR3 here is CASSPPLSRYEQYF. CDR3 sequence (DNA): TGCGCCAGCAGCCCCCCCCTGAGTCGCTACGAGCAGTACTTC.

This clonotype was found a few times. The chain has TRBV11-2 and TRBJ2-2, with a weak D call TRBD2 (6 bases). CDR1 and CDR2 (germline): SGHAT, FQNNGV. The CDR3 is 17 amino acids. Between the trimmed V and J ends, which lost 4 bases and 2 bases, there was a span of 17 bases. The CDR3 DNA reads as TGTGCCAGCAGCTCCCATGGGGCGGGGATAAACACCGGGGAGCTGTTTTTT. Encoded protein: CASSSHGAGINTGELFF.